The 23 T cell receptor beta chains presented below share a single source sample, sequenced in a study of metastatic and nonmetastatic thyroid tumors. All patients were untreated before thyroid surgery. TCRdb re-called clones from the PCR reads using MiXCR. The table lists just over 30,000 clones, roughly 20% of them singletons. The sequenced sample consisted of blood. These receptors originate from a female donor with papillary thyroid cancer or a benign thyroid nodule (not recorded which). Some clones in this sample may be carry-over from other donors' samples.

This clone came up many times. The chain employs TRBV29-1 and TRBJ2-5, with 10 bases aligning to TRBD2. Trimming at V came to 5 bases and at J to 0 bases, leaving 12 bases not matched to a gene. The CDR3 is 17 residues long. From germline, CDR1 is SQVTM and CDR2 ANQGSEA. CDR3 DNA sequence: TGCAGCGTTCCCGGGGGTAGCGGGGGGACTTACCAAGAGACCCAGTACTTC. Translated, it gives CSVPGGSGGTYQETQYF.

This clone appeared once. The chain uses TRBV6-5 and TRBJ2-3; D remains ambiguous. V was shortened by 10 bases and J by 6 bases, with 17 bases between the two germline ends. The CDR3 is made up of 13 amino acids. The germline V gene has CDR1 MNHEY and CDR2 SVGAGI. CDR3 in amino acids: CAKSHSDGDTQYF. CDR3 nucleotides: TGTGCCAAAAGTCACTCCGACGGGGATACGCAGTATTTT.

The chain is built from TRBV20-1 and TRBJ2-5; the match to TRBD2 covers 13 bases. The CDR3 has 16 amino acids. Germline CDR1 DFQATT, CDR2 SNEGSKA (reference sequence). After removal of 5 bases from V and 1 base from J, the junction contained 7 bases not matched to a gene. The CDR3 region has the DNA TGCAGTGCTGACGGACTAGCGGGAGCCGGCCAAGAGACCCAGTACTTC. Residues: CSADGLAGAGQETQYF.

The sample holds many counts of this clone. The rearrangement joins TRBV4-2 to TRBJ1-2, with 10 bases aligning to TRBD1. V shed 4 bases and J 8 bases; nucleotides not matched to a gene: 4. Per the germline V gene, CDR1 is LGHNA and CDR2 is YNFKEQ. The CDR3 has 13 residues. Written as DNA, the CDR3 is TGTGCCAGCAGCCGAGGGGGACAGGGGGGCTACACCTTC. Its protein is CASSRGGQGGYTF.

This clone was observed at least ten times. The chain is built from TRBV7-2 and TRBJ2-1, with D possibly matching TRBD1 (6 bases). The germline V gene has CDR1 SGHTA and CDR2 FQGNSA. The CDR3 totals 14 residues. Trimming took 3 bases from V and 6 from J, leaving 12 bases between them. The CDR3 reads CASSFRQDSNEQFF. The DNA of the CDR3 is TGTGCCAGCAGCTTCAGACAGGACTCCAATGAGCAGTTCTTC.

CDR3 sequence (DNA): TGTGCCAGCAGCTTAGGACTTTCCTTCGGGGAGCTGTTTTTT. It is translated as CASSLGLSFGELFF. This rearrangement joins TRBV11-2 to TRBJ2-2, with unresolved D. Germline values: CDR1 SGHAT, CDR2 FQNNGV. This CDR3 spans 14 amino acids. V lost 1 base and J lost 7, with 10 bases in between.

The chain links TRBV7-2 to TRBJ2-5; TRBD1 might be the D (6 bases). V was pared by 7 bases and J by 6 bases, with 24 bases between. The length of the CDR3 is 16 residues. Germline loops: CDR1 SGHTA, CDR2 FQGNSA. CDR3 protein: CASTLGQSRWGQTQYF. CDR3 bases: TGTGCCAGCACCCTGGGTCAGTCGAGGTGGGGGCAGACCCAGTACTTC.

This clone was seen repeatedly, ten times or more. The J gene is TRBJ2-5, the V gene TRBV3-1; 8 nucleotides agree with TRBD2. The CDR3 totals 15 residues. After removal of 4 bases from V and 4 bases from J, the junction contained 8 bases not matched to a gene. CDR1 is LGHDT and CDR2 is YNNKEL in the germline V gene (reference sequence). The CDR3 sequence: CASSPPSGGPETQYF. CDR3 coding DNA: TGTGCCAGCAGCCCACCGTCGGGGGGGCCAGAGACCCAGTACTTC.

This clone was picked up a small number of times. The genes are TRBV6-1 and TRBJ2-7; 9 nucleotides line up with TRBD2. Germline CDR1 MNHNS, CDR2 SASEGT. This CDR3 is 13 amino acids long. The ends lost 7 bases at V and 5 bases at J; junction bases unmatched: 6. This CDR3 reads CASTKRTSDEQYF. The CDR3 region has the DNA TGTGCCAGCACCAAAAGGACTAGCGACGAGCAGTACTTC.

On this clone itself: Given the absence of the conserved phenylalanine or tryptophan at the CDR3 end, a read error is likely. The limits of the CDR3 on the DNA are not certain, so only TCRdb's listed CDR3 is given. V is TRBV19 and J is TRBJ1-1; the DNA was not used to check the table's D call, TRBD1. CDR1 LNHDA and CDR2 SQIVND come from the germline V gene (reference sequence). The CDR3 length is 15 residues, termini included. CDR3 sequence reads: CATQGHRGPDTEASI.

This clone has just a few counts. The chain joins TRBV6-1 to TRBJ1-1; D is undetermined. The CDR3 extends over 14 amino acids. Deletions cut 5 bases from V and 0 bases from J, with 10 bases between. Germline CDR1 and CDR2: MNHNS and SASEGT. The CDR3 bases are TGTGCCAGCAGTCCCCTGGGCATGAACACTGAAGCTTTCTTT. Amino acids: CASSPLGMNTEAFF.

The chain is built from TRBV6-1 and TRBJ2-7; the match to TRBD2 covers 8 bases. Germline-derived CDR1 and CDR2 are MNHNS and SASEGT. CDR3 length: 14 residues. Losses at the gene ends were 6 bases for V and 2 bases for J; bases not matched to a gene: 6. CDR3 in amino acids: CASSLTSGAYEQYF. The CDR3, as DNA: TGTGCCAGCAGCCTCACTAGCGGAGCCTACGAGCAGTACTTC.

This clone was detected only once. This chain uses TRBV5-1 with TRBJ2-7, with TRBD2 identical over 11 bases. Germline-derived CDR1 and CDR2 are SGHRS and YFSETQ. The trim removed 1 base at V and 2 bases at J, leaving 5 bases unmatched. This CDR3 comprises 16 residues. CDR3 residues: CASSLQTSGATYEQYF. The CDR3 nucleotides read TGCGCCAGCAGCTTGCAGACTAGCGGGGCTACCTACGAGCAGTACTTC.

This clone is medium-sized. This chain links TRBV7-8 with TRBJ1-2; 8 bases fit TRBD1. Trimming took 5 bases from V and 7 from J; bases not matched to a gene: 6. The length of the CDR3 is 13 residues. The V gene's germline CDR1 is SGHVS and CDR2 FQNEAQ. The CDR3 protein is CASSPQGARGYTF. CDR3 DNA: TGTGCCAGCAGCCCCCAGGGGGCTCGTGGCTACACCTTC. Based on the CDR3 plus reference TRBV7-8 and TRBJ1-2, the full variable domain is GAGVSQSPRYKVAKRGQDVALRCDPISGHVSLFWYQQALGQGPEFLTYFQNEAQLDKSGLPSDRFFAERPEGSVSTLKIQRTQQEDSAVYLCASSPQGARGYTFGSGTRLTVV.

By proportion, this clone is medium-sized (0.01 to 0.1%). CDR3 sequence (DNA): TGTGCCAGCAGCGTAGCACGGGGAATTGGGACTGAAGCTTTCTTT. Encoded protein: CASSVARGIGTEAFF. The chain combines TRBV6-1 with TRBJ1-1, with D uncertain. CDR3 length: 15 residues. V shed 6 bases and J shed 5 bases, with 19 bases lying between them. CDR1 and CDR2 (germline): MNHNS, SASEGT.

The sample holds many counts of this clone. CDR3 residues: CASSVREKLFF. DNA for the CDR3: TGTGCCAGTAGTGTACGGGAAAAACTGTTTTTT. V and J are TRBV19 and TRBJ1-4; D is undetermined. Germline V CDR1 and CDR2: LNHDA, SQIVND (reference sequence). V lost 5 bases to trimming and J lost 8 bases, with 6 bases between them. This CDR3 comprises 11 residues.

This clone was picked up many times. The chain carries TRBV27 and TRBJ2-7, with D perhaps TRBD1 or TRBD2 (5 bases each). Germline CDR1 is MNHEY and CDR2 is SMNVEV (reference sequence). V was cut by 5 bases and J by 7 bases, with 9 bases left in between. The CDR3 is 11 residues long. The CDR3 reads CASSLGPEQYF. The CDR3 coding sequence is TGTGCCAGCAGTCTGGGACCGGAGCAGTACTTC.

This clone was seen ten or more times. This chain uses TRBV5-1 with TRBJ2-3; D not resolved. CDR3 size: 13 residues. Germline V CDR1 and CDR2: SGHRS, YFSETQ. V was cut by 4 bases and J by 2 bases, with 8 bases left in between. The CDR3 spells CASSLWDTDTQYF. The CDR3 DNA sequence: TGCGCCAGCAGCCTGTGGGACACAGATACGCAGTATTTT.

Many counts were recorded for this clone. This sequence joins TRBV6-2 or TRBV6-3 and TRBJ1-1, with a tentative D call TRBD1 (6 bases). The V and J ends lost 2 bases and 4 bases respectively, with 17 bases between them. The CDR3 length is 16 residues. Germline lookup yields CDR1 MNHEY and CDR2 SVGEGT. In nucleotides, the CDR3 is TGTGCCAGCAGTTACACCCACAGGGTTTCGATCACTGAAGCTTTCTTT. As protein: CASSYTHRVSITEAFF.

The sample holds many counts of this clone. The V and J genes are TRBV6-1 and TRBJ2-3; TRBD1 matches at 8 bases. The CDR3 contains 14 residues. Unmatched junction bases numbered 6, after V lost 6 bases and J lost 4 bases. CDR1 is MNHNS and CDR2 is SASEGT in the germline V gene. The CDR3 region is CASSLGQGADTQYF. CDR3 nucleotides: TGTGCCAGCAGCCTCGGACAGGGTGCAGATACGCAGTATTTT.

This clone has ten or more counts. This chain joins TRBV27 and TRBJ2-7, with D unclear. Germline V gene lookup returns CDR1 MNHEY and CDR2 SMNVEV (reference sequence). This CDR3 spans 13 amino acids. Deletions cut 3 bases from V and 2 bases from J, with 8 bases between. The CDR3 is CASSFRAAYEQYF. Written as DNA, the CDR3 is TGTGCCAGCAGTTTTAGGGCAGCCTACGAGCAGTACTTC.

The chain combines TRBV6-1 with TRBJ2-2, with TRBD2 as a possible D gene (6 bases). Trimming pared 3 bases from V and 3 bases from J, leaving 8 bases between. CDR3 length: 14 residues. Germline loops: CDR1 MNHNS, CDR2 SASEGT. CDR3 bases: TGTGCCAGCAGTGAGGGACTGGACACCGGGGAGCTGTTTTTT. Translated: CASSEGLDTGELFF.

Ten or more counts support this clone. V and J are TRBV11-2 and TRBJ2-7, with D unresolved. The CDR3 sequence is 14 residues long. V lost 0 bases and J lost 7, with 13 bases in between. The germline gives CDR1 SGHAT, CDR2 FQNNGV. The CDR3, as DNA: TGTGCCAGCAGCTTAGATCCCAGTATACGAGAGCAGTACTTC. This translates into CASSLDPSIREQYF.